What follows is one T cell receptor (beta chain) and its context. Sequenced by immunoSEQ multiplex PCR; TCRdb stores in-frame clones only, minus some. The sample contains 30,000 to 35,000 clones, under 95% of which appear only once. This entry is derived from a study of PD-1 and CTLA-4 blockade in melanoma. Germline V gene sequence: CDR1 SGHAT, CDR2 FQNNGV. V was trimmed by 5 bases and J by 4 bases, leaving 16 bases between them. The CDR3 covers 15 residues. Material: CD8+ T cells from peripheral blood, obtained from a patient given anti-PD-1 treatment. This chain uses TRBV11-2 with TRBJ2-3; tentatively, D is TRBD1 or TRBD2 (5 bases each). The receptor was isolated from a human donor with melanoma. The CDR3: CASSQTGTDPDTQYF. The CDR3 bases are TGTGCCAGCAGCCAAACCGGGACGGACCCAGATACGCAGTATTTT. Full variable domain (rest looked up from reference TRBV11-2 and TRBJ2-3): EAGVAQSPRYKIIEKRQSVAFWCNPISGHATLYWYQQILGQGPKLLIQFQNNGVVDDSQLPKDRFSAERLKGVDSTLKIQPAKLEDSAVYLCASSQTGTDPDTQYFGPGTRLTVL.